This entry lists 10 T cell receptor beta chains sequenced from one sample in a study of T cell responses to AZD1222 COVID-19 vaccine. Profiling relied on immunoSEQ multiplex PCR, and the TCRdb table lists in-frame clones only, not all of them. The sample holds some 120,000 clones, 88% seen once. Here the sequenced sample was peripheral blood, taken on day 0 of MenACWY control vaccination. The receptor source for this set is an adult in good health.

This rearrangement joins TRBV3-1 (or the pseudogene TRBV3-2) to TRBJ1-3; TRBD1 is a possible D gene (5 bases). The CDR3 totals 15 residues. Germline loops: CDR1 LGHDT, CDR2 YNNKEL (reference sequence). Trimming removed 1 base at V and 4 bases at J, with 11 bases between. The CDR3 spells CASSQGPGLGNTIYF. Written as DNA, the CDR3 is TGTGCCAGCAGCCAAGGGCCAGGGTTAGGAAACACCATATATTTT.

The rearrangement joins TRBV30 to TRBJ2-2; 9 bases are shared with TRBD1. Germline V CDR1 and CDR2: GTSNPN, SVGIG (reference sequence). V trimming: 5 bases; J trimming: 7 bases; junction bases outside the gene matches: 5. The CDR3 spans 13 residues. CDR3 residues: CAWGQGWIGELFF. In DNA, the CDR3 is TGTGCCTGGGGACAGGGGTGGATCGGGGAGCTGTTTTTT.

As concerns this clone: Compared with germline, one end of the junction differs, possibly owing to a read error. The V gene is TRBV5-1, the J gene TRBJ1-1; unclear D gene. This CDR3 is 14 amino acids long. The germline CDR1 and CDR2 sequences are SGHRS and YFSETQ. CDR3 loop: CASGFRTGNTEAFF. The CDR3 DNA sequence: TGCGCCAGCGGCTTTAGGACGGGGAACACTGAAGCTTTCTTT.

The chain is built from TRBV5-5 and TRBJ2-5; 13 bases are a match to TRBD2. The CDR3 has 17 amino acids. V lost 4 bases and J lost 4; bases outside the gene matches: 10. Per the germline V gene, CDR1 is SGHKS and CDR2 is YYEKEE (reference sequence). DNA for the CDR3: TGTGCCAGCAGCCAAACACTAGCGGGAGGGATTTTAGAGACCCAGTACTTC. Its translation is CASSQTLAGGILETQYF.

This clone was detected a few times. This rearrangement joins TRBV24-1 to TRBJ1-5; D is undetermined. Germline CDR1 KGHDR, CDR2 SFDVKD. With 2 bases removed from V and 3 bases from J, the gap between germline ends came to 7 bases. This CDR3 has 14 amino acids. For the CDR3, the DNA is TGTGCCACCAGTGATTCAGGCAACAATCAGCCCCAGCATTTT. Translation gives CATSDSGNNQPQHF.

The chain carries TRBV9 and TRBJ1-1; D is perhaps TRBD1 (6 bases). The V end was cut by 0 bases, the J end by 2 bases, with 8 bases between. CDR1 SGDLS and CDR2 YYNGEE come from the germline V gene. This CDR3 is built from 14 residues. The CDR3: CASSVGDTNTEAFF. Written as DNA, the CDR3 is TGTGCCAGCAGCGTAGGGGACACAAACACTGAAGCTTTCTTT. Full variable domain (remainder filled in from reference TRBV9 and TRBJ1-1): DSGVTQTPKHLITATGQRVTLRCSPRSGDLSVYWYQQSLDQGLQFLIQYYNGEERAKGNILERFSAQQFPDLHSELNLSSLELGDSALYFCASSVGDTNTEAFFGQGTRLTVV.

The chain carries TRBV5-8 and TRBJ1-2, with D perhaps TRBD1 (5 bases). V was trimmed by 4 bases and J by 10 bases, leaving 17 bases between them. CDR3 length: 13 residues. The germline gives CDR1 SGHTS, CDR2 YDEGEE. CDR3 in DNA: TGTGCCAGCAGCCCGGGACGTAAGGAGACCTACACCTTC. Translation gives CASSPGRKETYTF.

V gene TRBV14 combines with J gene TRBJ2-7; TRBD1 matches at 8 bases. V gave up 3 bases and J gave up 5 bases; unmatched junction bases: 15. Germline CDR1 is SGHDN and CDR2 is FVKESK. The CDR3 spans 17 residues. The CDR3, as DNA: TGTGCCAGCAGCCATAGGACCGGGACAGGAAATAATCACGAGCAGTACTTC. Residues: CASSHRTGTGNNHEQYF.

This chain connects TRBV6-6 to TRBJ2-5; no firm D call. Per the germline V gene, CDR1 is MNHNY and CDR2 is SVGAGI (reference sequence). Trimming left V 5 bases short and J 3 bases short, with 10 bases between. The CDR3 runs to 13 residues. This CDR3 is CASSNLGKETQYF. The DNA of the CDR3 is TGTGCCAGCAGTAACTTGGGGAAAGAGACCCAGTACTTC.

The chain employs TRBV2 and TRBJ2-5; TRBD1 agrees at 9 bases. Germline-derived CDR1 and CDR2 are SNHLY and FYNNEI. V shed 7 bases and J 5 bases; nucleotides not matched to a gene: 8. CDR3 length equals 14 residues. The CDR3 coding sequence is TGTGCCAGCACCAGGGACAGGGTTGGTGAGACCCAGTACTTC. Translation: CASTRDRVGETQYF.